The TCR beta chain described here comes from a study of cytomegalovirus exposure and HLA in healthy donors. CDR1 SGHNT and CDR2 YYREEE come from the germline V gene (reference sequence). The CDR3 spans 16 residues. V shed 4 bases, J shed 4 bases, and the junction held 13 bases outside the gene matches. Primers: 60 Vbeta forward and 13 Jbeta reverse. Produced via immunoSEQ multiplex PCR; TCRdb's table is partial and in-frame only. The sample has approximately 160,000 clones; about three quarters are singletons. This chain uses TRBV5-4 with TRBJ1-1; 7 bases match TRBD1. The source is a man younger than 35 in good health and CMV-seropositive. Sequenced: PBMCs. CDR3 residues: CASSLNRGPFGTEAFF. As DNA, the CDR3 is TGTGCCAGCAGCCTAAACAGGGGTCCCTTTGGCACTGAAGCTTTCTTT.